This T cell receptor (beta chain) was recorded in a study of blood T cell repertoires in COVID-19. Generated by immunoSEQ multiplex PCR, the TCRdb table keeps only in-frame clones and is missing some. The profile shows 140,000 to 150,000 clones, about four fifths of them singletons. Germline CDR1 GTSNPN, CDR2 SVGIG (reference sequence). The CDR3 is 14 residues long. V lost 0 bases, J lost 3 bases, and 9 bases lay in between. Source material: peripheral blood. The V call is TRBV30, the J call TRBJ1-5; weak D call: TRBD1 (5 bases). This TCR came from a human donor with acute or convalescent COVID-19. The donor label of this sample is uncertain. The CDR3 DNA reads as TGTGCCTGGAGTGTAGGGGCCATCAATCAGCCCCAGCATTTT. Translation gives CAWSVGAINQPQHF.